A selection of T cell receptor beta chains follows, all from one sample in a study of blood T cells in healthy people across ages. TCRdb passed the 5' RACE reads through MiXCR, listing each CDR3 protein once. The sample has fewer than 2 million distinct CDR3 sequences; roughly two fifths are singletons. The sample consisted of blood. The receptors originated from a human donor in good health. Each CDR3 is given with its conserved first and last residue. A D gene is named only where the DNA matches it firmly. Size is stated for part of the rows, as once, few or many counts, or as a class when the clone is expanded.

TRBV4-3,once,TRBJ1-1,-,CASSQTRDSRSQEQNTEAFF,TGCGCCAGCAGCCAGACGCGGGACTCACGTTCCCAAGAACAGAACACTGAAGCTTTCTTT
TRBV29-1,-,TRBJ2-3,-,CSAPGRGGPDTQYF,TGCAGCGCACCCGGAAGGGGGGGCCCAGATACGCAGTATTTT
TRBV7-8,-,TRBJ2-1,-,CASSLESRGSSYNEQFF,TGTGCCAGCAGCTTAGAGTCGCGTGGAAGCTCCTACAATGAGCAGTTCTTC
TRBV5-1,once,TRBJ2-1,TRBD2,CVSSRTSGGAEHNEQFF,TGCGTCAGCAGCAGGACTAGCGGGGGGGCCGAACACAATGAGCAGTTCTTC
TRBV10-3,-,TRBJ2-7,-,CAISECKGTKPEQYF,TGTGCCATCAGTGAGTGTAAAGGGACAAAGCCCGAGCAGTACTTC
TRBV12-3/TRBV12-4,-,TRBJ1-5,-,CASSPTQGRGNQPQHF,TGTGCCAGCAGCCCAACCCAGGGGCGCGGCAATCAGCCCCAGCATTTT
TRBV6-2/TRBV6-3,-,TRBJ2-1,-,CASSYSPLDGYNEQFF,TGTGCCAGCAGTTACTCTCCGTTGGACGGGTACAATGAGCAGTTCTTC
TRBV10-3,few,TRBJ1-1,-,CAIRGGREAFF,TGTGCCATCCGGGGGGGCAGAGAAGCTTTCTTT
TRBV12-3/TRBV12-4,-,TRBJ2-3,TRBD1,CASRHRGRPTDTQYF,TGTGCCAGCAGGCACAGGGGGAGGCCCACAGATACGCAGTATTTT
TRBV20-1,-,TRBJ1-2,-,CSAKGRDYGYTF,TGCAGTGCCAAGGGGCGCGACTATGGCTACACCTTC
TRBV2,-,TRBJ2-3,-,CASSENSRYEQYF,TGTGCCAGCAGTGAAAATTCGCGTTACGAGCAGTATTTT
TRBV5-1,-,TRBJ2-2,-,CASNPANTGKLFF,TGCGCCAGCAACCCTGCGAACACCGGGAAGCTGTTTTTT
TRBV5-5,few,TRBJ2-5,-,CASSSYGQYF,TGTGCCAGCAGCTCTTATGGGCAGTACTTC
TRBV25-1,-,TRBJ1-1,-,CASAGPFLGTEAFF,TGTGCCAGTGCAGGCCCGTTCCTGGGGACTGAAGCTTTCTTT
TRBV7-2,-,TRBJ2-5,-,CVSSLGAVYQETQYF,TGTGTCAGCAGCTTAGGGGCAGTGTACCAAGAGACCCAGTACTTC
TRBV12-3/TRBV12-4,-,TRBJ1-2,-,CASSLRSSIYGYTF,TGTGCCAGCAGTTTACGCAGTTCGATTTATGGCTACACCTTC